This T cell receptor beta chain was observed in a study of CD8+ T cells in alopecia areata (dated by TCRdb to 2017 to 2018). Regarding the complete study: The treated patients took part in an open-label pilot trial in which moderate-to-severe alopecia areata was treated with oral tofacitinib at 5 to 10 mg twice daily. The SALT score, which quantifies the percentage of affected scalp surface area, was used to measure disease severity in treated patients. High-throughput TCRbeta sequencing was used to examine T cell clonal expansion in alopecia areata in both the C3H/HeJ mouse model and human patients. On the human side, TCRbeta sequencing was run on scalp tissue and on sorted CD4+ and CD8+ peripheral blood T cells from healthy controls and from alopecia areata patients with either patchy or totalis/universalis disease. Biopsies were taken from tofacitinib-treated patients at baseline and again at 4 and 24 weeks into treatment, and several of those patients also had a later scalp biopsy. The RNA source kit depended on sample type: the PAXgene miRNA kit for fixed scalp, the miRNeasy kit for PBMCs, and the RNeasy kit for mouse skin. Clonality in the scalp was compared among normal scalp (n=4), patchy alopecia areata scalp (n=8), and alopecia totalis/universalis scalp (n=8). Tofacitinib was administered for 6 to 18 months, and 6 months of follow-up off drug were then conducted to assess delayed response and recurrence. Amplification of TCRbeta CDR3 regions was done by immunoSEQ multiplex PCR using 35 Vbeta forward primers and 13 Jbeta reverse primers. Broad study findings and their caveats: Many expanded lesional clones were found to persist in scalp and blood during tofacitinib treatment, and relapse after treatment cessation may be partly explained by this persistence. With tofacitinib, both scalp clonality and the number of expanded CD8+ clones among the top 100 scalp clones went down significantly. TCR sequences shared between patients were less clear than in mice, possibly partly because of HLA diversity in the patient population. Because the treated cohort was small and included a single nonresponder, larger studies are needed to assess links between baseline CD8+ expansion and response. Compared with normal scalp, lesional scalp had higher clonality and more expanded CD8+ clones, particularly in alopecia totalis/universalis, a pattern that suggests antigenic drive. Unlike mouse skin, where gammadelta T cells dominate, normal human skin contains resident alphabeta T cells that get sequenced too, which complicates analysis of the scalp TCR repertoire.

Library prep was done by the immunoSEQ multiplex PCR assay. RNA was extracted from all samples and reverse transcribed into cDNA as template for TCR sequencing. SuperScript III was used to make first-strand cDNA, primed with a 2:1 mix of oligo-dT and random hexamers. A synthetic immune receptor repertoire was used to assess amplification bias, and residual bias was removed computationally. The authors processed their data as follows. Raw reads were preprocessed to remove errors, and CDR3 was defined by IMGT conventions from the conserved cysteine to phenylalanine. Clonality was calculated as 1 minus Shannon entropy normalized by log2 of the number of productive unique TCRs. Scalp TCRbeta sequences were cross-referenced with sorted blood CD4 and CD8 repertoires so that the CD4 or CD8 identity of scalp clones could be inferred. Here the immuneACCESS table is served through TCRdb, limited to in-frame sequences with V and J called. Missing clones are a known gap in these copies; in checked studies unresolved V genes cover under half, and the rest lacks a known reason. The D gene and trimming were derived from the DNA, and the V and J assignments and clone size from that table. This sample is represented by fewer than 250,000 clones; over 60% of them were singletons. The top ten clones comprise more than 3.5% of the sample.

Read against the paper, the sample's time point label means: roughly 27 days on oral tofacitinib. Interpreted using the paper, the treatment or condition label stands for: oral pan-JAK inhibitor, 5-10 mg twice daily. Peripheral blood and lesional scalp punch biopsies were obtained from patients with alopecia areata. PBMCs were separated by density centrifugation and stained for CD3, CD4 and CD8, after which CD4+ and CD8+ T cells were sorted on a FACSAria. With respect to this clone: This receptor's antigen is unknown. Base-call qualities are not available, and no considerably larger clone is one nucleotide away.

From the cysteine through the phenylalanine, the CDR3 covers 13 amino acids. Of the read, only the CDR3 DNA is kept; its 39 bases are in frame from base 1. The germline ends are 11 bases apart after V is trimmed by 3 bases and J by 3 bases. CDR1 and CDR2 were assigned from the germline V gene as SQVTM and ANQGSEA. The sequence joins TRBV29-1 to TRBJ1-2; the D region possibly corresponds to TRBD1 (5 bases align). This receptor was identified in a human donor with alopecia areata. Specimen: CD4+ T cells sorted from blood, collected at week 4, from a patient treated with tofacitinib. The CDR3 protein sequence reads: CSVDGFRDYGYTF. In nucleotides, the sequence is TGCAGCGTTGATGGCTTCAGGGACTATGGCTACACCTTC.